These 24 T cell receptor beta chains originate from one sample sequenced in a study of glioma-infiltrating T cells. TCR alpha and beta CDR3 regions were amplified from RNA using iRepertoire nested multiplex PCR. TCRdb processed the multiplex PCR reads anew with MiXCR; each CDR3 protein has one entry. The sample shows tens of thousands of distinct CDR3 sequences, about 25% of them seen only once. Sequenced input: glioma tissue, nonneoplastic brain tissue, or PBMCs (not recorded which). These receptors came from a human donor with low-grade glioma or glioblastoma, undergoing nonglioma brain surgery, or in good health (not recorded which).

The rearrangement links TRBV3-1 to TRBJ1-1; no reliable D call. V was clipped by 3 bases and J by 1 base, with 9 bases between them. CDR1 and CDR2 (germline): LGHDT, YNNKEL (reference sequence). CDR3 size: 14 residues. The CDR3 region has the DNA TGTGCCAGCAGCCATCGGGCCTGGAACACTGAAGCTTTCTTT. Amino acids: CASSHRAWNTEAFF.

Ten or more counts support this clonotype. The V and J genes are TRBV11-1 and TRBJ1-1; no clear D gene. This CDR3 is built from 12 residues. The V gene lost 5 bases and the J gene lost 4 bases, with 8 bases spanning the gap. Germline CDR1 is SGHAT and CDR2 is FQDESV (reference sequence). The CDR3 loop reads CASSGVSTEAFF. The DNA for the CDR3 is TGTGCCAGCAGCGGCGTGAGCACTGAAGCTTTCTTT. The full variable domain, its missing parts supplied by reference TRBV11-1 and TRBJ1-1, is EAEVAQSPRYKITEKSQAVAFWCDPISGHATLYWYRQILGQGPELLVQFQDESVVDDSQLPKDRFSAERLKGVDSTLKIQPAELGDSAMYLCASSGVSTEAFFGQGTRLTVV.

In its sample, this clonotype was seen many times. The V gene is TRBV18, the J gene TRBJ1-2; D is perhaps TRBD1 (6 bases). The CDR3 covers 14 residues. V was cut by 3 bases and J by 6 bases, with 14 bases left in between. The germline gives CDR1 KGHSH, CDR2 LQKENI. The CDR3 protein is CASSPYGGADGYTF. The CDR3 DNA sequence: TGTGCCAGCTCACCGTATGGGGGCGCGGATGGCTACACCTTC.

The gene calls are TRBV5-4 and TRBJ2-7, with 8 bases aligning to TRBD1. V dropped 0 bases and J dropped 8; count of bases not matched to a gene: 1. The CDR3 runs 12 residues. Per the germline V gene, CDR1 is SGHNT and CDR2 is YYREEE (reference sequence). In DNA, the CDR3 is TGTGCCAGCAGCTTGGACAGGGGGAAGCAGTACTTC. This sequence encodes CASSLDRGKQYF.

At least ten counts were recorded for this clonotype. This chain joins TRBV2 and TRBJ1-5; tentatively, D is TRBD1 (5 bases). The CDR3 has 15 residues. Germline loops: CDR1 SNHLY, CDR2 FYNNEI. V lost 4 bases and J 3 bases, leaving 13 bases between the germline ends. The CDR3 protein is CASSVRDPNNQPQHF. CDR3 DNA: TGTGCCAGCAGTGTCCGGGACCCAAACAATCAGCCCCAGCATTTT.

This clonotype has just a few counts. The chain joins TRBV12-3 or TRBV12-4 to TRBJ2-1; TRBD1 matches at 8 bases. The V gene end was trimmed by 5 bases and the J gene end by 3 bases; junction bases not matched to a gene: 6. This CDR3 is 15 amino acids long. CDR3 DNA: TGTGCCAGCAGTCGACAGGGGACGAACTACAATGAGCAGTTCTTC. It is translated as CASSRQGTNYNEQFF.

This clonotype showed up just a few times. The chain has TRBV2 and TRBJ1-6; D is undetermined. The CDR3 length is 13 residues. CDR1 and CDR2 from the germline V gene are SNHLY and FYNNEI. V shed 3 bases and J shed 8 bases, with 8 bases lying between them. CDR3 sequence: CASSDPPYSPLHF. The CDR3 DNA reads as TGTGCCAGCAGTGACCCGCCCTATTCACCCCTCCACTTT. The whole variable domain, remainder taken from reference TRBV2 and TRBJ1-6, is EPEVTQTPSHQVTQMGQEVILRCVPISNHLYFYWYRQILGQKVEFLVSFYNNEISEKSEIFDDQFSVERPDGSNFTLKIRSTKLEDSAMYFCASSDPPYSPLHFGNGTRLTVT.

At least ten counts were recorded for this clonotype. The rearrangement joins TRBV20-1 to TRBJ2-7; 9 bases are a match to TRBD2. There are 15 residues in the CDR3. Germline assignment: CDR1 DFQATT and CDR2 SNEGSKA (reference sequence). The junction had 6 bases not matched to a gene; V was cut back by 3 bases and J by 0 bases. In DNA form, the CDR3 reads TGCAGTGCTAGCTTGCCTAGCGGGGCCTCCTACGAGCAGTACTTC. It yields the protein CSASLPSGASYEQYF.

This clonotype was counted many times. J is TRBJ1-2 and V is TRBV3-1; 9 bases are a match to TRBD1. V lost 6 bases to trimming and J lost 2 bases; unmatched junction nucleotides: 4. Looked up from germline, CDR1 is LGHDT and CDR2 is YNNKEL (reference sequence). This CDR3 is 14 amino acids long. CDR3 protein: CASSLTGGNYGYTF. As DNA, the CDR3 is TGTGCCAGCAGTTTGACAGGGGGAAACTATGGCTACACCTTC.

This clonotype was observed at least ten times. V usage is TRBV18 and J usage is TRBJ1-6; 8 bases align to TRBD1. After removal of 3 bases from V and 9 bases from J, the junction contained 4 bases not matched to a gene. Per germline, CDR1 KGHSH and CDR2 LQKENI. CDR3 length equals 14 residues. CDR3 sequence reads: CASSPDRDSSPLHF. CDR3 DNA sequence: TGTGCCAGCTCACCGGACAGGGATAGTTCACCCCTCCACTTT.

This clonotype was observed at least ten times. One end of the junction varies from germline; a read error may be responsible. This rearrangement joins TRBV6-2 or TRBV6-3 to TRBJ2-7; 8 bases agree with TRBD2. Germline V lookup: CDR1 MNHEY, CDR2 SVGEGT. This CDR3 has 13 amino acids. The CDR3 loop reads CASRTGTRASVFF. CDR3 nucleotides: TGTGCCAGCAGAACCGGGACTAGGGCGTCTGTTTTCTTC.

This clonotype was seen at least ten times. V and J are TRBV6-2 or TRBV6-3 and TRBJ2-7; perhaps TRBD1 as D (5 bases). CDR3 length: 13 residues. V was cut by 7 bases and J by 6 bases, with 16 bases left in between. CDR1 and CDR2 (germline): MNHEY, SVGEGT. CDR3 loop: CASTGARSVEQYF. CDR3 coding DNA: TGTGCCAGCACTGGGGCCCGGTCGGTCGAGCAGTACTTC.

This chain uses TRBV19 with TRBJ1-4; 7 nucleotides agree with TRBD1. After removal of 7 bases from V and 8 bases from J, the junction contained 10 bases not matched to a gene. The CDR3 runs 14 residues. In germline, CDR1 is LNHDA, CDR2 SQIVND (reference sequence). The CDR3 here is CASTPTGRSEKLFF. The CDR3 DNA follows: TGTGCCAGTACCCCGACAGGGAGGAGCGAAAAACTGTTTTTT.

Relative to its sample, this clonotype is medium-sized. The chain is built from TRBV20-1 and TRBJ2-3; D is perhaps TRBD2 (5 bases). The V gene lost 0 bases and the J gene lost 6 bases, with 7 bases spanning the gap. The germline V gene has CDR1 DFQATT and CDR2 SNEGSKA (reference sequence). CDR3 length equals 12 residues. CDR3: CSARDWEDTQYF. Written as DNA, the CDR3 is TGCAGTGCTAGAGATTGGGAGGATACGCAGTATTTT.

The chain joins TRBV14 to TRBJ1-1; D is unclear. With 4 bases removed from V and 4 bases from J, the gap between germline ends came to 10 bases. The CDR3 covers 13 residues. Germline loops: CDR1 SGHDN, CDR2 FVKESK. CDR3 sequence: CASSRAASTEAFF. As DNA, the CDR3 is TGTGCCAGCAGCCGGGCGGCGAGCACTGAAGCTTTCTTT.

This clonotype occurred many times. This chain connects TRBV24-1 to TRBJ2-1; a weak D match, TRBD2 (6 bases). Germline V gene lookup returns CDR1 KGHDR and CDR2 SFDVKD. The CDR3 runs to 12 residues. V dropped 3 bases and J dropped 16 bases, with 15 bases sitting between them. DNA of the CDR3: TGTGCCACCAGTGATACCCGGGACTCCAGTTTCTTC. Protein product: CATSDTRDSSFF.

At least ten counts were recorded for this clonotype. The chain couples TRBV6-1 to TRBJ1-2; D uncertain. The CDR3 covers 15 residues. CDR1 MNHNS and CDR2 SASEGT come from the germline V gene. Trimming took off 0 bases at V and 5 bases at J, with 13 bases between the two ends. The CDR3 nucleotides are TGTGCCAGCAGTGAAGCGCACACGGCCCCGTATGGCTACACCTTC. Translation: CASSEAHTAPYGYTF.

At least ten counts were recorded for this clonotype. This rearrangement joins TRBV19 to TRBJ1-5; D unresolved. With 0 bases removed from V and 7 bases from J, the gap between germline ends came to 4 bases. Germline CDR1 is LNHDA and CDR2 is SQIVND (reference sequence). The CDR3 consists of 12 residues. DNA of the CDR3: TGTGCCAGTAGTATAGAGCGGCAGCCCCAGCATTTT. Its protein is CASSIERQPQHF.

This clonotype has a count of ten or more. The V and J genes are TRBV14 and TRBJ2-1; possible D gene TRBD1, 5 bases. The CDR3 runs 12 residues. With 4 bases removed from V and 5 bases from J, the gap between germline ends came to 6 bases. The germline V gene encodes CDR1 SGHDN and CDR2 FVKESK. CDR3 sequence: CASSRQNNEQFF. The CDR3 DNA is TGTGCCAGCAGCCGACAGAACAATGAGCAGTTCTTC.

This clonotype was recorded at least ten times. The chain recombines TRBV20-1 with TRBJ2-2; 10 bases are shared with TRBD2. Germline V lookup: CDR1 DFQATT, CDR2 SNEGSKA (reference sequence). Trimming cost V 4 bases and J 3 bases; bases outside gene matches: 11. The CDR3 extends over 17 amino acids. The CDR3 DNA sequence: TGCAGTGCTAAGAAGCCTAGCGGGAGAATCGACACCGGGGAGCTGTTTTTT. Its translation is CSAKKPSGRIDTGELFF.

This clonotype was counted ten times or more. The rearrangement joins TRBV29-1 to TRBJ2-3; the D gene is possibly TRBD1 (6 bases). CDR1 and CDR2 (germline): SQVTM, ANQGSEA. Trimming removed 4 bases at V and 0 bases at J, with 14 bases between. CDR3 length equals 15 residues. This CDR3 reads CSVGSNQGSTDTQYF. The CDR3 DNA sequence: TGCAGCGTTGGGTCTAATCAGGGGAGCACAGATACGCAGTATTTT.

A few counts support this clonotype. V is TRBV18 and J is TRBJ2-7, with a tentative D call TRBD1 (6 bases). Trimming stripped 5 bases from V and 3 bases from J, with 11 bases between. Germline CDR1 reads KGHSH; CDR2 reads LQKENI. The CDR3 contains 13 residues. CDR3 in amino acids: CASSLDRHYEQYF. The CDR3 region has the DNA TGTGCCAGCTCATTGGACAGACACTACGAGCAGTACTTC.

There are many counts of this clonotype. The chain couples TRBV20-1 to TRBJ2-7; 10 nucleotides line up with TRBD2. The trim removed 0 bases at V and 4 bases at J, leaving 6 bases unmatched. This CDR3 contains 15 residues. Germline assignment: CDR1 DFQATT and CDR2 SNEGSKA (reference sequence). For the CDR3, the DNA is TGCAGTGCTAGAGAGAAGCGGGAGGGCATATACGAGCAGTACTTC. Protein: CSAREKREGIYEQYF.

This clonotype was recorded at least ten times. The DNA for the CDR3 is TGTGCCACCCTAGAACCGAGGGGGCTCACTGAAGCTTTCTTT. It translates to CATLEPRGLTEAFF. The chain couples TRBV6-1 to TRBJ1-1, with TRBD1 matching 7 bases. The CDR3 has 14 amino acids. In germline, CDR1 is MNHNS, CDR2 SASEGT. V dropped 10 bases and J dropped 4; count of bases not matched to a gene: 12.